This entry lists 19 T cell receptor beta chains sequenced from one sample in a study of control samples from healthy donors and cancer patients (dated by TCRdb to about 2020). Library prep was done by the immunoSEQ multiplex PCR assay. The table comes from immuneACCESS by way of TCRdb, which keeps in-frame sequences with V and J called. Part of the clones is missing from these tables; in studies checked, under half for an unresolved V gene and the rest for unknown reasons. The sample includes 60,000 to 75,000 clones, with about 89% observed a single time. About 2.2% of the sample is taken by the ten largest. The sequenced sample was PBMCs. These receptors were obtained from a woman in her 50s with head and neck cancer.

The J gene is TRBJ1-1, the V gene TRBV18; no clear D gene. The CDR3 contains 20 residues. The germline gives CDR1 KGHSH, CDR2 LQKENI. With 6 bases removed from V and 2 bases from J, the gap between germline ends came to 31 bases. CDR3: CASSSRVDFTTPSRNTEAFF. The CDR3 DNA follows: TGTGCCAGCTCGTCTAGGGTGGACTTCACAACCCCGTCCCGAAACACTGAAGCTTTCTTT.

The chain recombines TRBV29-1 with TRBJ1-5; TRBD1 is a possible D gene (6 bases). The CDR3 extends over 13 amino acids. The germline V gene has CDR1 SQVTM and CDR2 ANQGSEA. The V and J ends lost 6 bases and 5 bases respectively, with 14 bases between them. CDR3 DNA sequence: TGCAGCGTAAGCCAGGGGAGCGATCAGCCCCAGCATTTT. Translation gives CSVSQGSDQPQHF. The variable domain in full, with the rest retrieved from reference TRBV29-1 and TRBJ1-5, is SAVISQKPSRDICQRGTSLTIQCQVDSQVTMMFWYRQQPGQSLTLIATANQGSEATYESGFVIDKFPISRPNLTFSTLTVSNMSPEDSSIYLCSVSQGSDQPQHFGDGTRLSIL.

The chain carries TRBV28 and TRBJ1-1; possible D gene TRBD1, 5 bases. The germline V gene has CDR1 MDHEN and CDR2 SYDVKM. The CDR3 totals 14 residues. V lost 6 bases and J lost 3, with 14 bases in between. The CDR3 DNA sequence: TGTGCCAGCAGCGCCGGGAGAGGGGACACTGAAGCTTTCTTT. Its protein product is CASSAGRGDTEAFF.

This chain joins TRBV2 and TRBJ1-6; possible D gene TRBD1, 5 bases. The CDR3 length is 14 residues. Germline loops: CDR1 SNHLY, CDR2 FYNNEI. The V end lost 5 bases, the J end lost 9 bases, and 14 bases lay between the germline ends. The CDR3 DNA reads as TGTGCCAGCAGTCCTGGGCAGGGTGGTTCACCCCTCCACTTT. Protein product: CASSPGQGGSPLHF.

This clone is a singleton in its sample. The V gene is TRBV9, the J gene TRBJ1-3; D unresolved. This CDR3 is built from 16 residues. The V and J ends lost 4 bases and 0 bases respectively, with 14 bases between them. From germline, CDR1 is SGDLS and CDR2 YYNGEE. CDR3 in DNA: TGTGCCAGCAGCATTACCCCCGGCGGCTCTGGAAACACCATATATTTT. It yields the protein CASSITPGGSGNTIYF.

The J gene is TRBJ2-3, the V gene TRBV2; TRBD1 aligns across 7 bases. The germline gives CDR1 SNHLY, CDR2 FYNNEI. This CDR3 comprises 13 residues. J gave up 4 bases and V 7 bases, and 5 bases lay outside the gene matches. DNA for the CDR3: TGTGCCAGCAAGAGACAGGGCGCAGATACGCAGTATTTT. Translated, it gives CASKRQGADTQYF.

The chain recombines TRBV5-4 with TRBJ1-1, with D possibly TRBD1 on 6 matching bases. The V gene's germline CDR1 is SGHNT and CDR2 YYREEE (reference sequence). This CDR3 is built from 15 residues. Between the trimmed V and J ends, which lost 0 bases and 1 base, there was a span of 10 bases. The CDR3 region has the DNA TGTGCCAGCAGCTTGGGCCCGACAGGGAACACTGAAGCTTTCTTT. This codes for CASSLGPTGNTEAFF.

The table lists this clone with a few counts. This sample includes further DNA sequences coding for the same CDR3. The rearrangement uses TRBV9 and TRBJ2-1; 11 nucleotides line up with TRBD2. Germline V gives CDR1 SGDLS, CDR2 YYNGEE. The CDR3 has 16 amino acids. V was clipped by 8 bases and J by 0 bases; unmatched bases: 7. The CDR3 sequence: CASNPGLADSYNEQFF. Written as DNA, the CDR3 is TGTGCCAGTAACCCGGGACTAGCGGACTCCTACAATGAGCAGTTCTTC.

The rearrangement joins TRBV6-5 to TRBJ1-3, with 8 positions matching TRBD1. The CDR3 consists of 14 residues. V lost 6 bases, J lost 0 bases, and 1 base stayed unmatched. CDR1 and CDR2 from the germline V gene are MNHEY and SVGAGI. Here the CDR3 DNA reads TGTGCCAGCAGGGACAGGGCCTCTGGAAACACCATATATTTT. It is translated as CASRDRASGNTIYF.

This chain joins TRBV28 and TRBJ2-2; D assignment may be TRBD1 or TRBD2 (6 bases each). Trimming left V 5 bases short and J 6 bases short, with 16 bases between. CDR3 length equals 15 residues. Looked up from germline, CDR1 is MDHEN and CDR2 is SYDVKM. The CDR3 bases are TGTGCCAGCAGTGGAGGGACAATTCGGTCCGGGGAGCTGTTTTTT. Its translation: CASSGGTIRSGELFF.

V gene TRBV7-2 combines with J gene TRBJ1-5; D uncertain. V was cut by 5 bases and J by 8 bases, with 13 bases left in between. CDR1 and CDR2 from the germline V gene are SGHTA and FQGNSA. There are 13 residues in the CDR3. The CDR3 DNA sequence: TGTGCCAGCAGCCTCGGGGTCCGAAAGCCCCAGCATTTT. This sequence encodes CASSLGVRKPQHF.

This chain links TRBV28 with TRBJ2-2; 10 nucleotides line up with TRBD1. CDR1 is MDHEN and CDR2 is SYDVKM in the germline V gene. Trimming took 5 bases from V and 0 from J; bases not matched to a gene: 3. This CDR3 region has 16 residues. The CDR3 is CASSVDRGPNTGELFF. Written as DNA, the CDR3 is TGTGCCAGCAGTGTCGACAGGGGGCCGAACACCGGGGAGCTGTTTTTT.

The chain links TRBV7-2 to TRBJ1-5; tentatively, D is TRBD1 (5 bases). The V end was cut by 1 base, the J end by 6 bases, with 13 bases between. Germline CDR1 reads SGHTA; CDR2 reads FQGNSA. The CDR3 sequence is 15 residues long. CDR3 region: CASSLVSGEGQPQHF. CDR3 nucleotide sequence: TGTGCCAGCAGCTTAGTTTCGGGGGAAGGTCAGCCCCAGCATTTT.

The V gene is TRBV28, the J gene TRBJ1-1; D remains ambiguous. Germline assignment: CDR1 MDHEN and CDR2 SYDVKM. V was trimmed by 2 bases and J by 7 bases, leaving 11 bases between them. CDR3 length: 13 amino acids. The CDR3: CASSLGPTGEAFF. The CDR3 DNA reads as TGTGCCAGCAGTTTAGGACCGACGGGTGAAGCTTTCTTT.

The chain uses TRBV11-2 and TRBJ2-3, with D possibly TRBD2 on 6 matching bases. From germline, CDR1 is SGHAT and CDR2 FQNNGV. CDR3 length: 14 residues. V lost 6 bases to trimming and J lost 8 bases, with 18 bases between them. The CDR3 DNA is TGTGCCAGCAGGGGGACTGCACAGATAGGTACGCAGTATTTT. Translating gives CASRGTAQIGTQYF. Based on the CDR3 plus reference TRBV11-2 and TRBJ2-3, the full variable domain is EAGVAQSPRYKIIEKRQSVAFWCNPISGHATLYWYQQILGQGPKLLIQFQNNGVVDDSQLPKDRFSAERLKGVDSTLKIQPAKLEDSAVYLCASRGTAQIGTQYFGPGTRLTVL.

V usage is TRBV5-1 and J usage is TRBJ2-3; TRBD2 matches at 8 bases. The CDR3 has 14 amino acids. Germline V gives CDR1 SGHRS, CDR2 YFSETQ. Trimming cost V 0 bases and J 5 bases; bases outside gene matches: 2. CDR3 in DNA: TGCGCCAGCAGCTTGGGACTAGCGATAGATACGCAGTATTTT. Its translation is CASSLGLAIDTQYF.

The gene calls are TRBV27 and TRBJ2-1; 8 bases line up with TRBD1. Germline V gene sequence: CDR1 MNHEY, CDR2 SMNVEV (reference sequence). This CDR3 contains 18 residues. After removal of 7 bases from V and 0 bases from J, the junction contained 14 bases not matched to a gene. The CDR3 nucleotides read TGTGCCAGCACCATTGGACAGGGTCCACCGAGCTCCTACAATGAGCAGTTCTTC. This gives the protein CASTIGQGPPSSYNEQFF.

The CDR3 nucleotides are TGTGCCAGCAGTTTAGGGACAGGGGGCCACGAGCAGTACTTC. Translation gives CASSLGTGGHEQYF. The chain recombines TRBV27 with TRBJ2-7, with 12 bases aligning to TRBD1. CDR3 size: 14 residues. V was clipped by 2 bases and J by 5 bases; unmatched bases: 1. Germline V gives CDR1 MNHEY, CDR2 SMNVEV (reference sequence).

The CDR3 bases are TGTGCCAGCATCGGGCAGTCTAAAACCCACGAGCAGTACTTC. This encodes CASIGQSKTHEQYF. The chain carries TRBV7-7 and TRBJ2-7; D not certain. In germline, CDR1 is SSHAT, CDR2 FNYEAQ (reference sequence). This CDR3 region has 14 residues. Trimming removed 7 bases at V and 5 bases at J, with 18 bases between.